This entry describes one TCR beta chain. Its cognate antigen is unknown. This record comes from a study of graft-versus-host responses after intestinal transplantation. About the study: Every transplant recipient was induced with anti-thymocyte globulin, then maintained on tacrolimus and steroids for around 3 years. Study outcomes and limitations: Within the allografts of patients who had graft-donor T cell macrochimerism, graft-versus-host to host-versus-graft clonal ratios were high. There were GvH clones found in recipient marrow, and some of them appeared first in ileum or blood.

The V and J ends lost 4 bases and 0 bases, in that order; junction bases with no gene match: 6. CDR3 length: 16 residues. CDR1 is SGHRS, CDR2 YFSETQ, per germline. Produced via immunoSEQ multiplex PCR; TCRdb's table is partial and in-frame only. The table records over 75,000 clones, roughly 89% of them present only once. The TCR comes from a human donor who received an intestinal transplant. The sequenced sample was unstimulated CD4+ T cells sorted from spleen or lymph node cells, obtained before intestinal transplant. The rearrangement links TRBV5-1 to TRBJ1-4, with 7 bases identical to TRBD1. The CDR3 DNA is TGCGCCAGCAGCCTGGGACAGACAGCAACTAATGAAAAACTGTTTTTT. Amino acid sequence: CASSLGQTATNEKLFF.